This TCR beta chain was captured in a study of OX40 agonist ivuxolimab in advanced cancers. Sequencing used immunoSEQ multiplex PCR; TCRdb keeps in-frame clones, though not all of them. Of tens of thousands of clones in the sample, roughly 89% are singletons; the top ten hold around 0.78%. V gave up 3 bases and J gave up 5 bases; unmatched junction bases: 17. The CDR3 runs 18 residues. Per the germline V gene, CDR1 is SGHTA and CDR2 is FQGNSA. V usage is TRBV7-2 and J usage is TRBJ2-5; TRBD1 agrees at 8 bases. The sample was CD4+ or CD8+ T cells sorted from blood, taken in a trial of the OX40 agonist ivuxolimab. This TCR derives from an adult with an advanced solid tumor such as melanoma, head and neck, liver or kidney cancer. The CDR3 DNA reads as TGTGCCAGCAGCTTGGACCGGGACAGGACAATTTCTTCGGAGACCCAGTACTTC. This translates into CASSLDRDRTISSETQYF.